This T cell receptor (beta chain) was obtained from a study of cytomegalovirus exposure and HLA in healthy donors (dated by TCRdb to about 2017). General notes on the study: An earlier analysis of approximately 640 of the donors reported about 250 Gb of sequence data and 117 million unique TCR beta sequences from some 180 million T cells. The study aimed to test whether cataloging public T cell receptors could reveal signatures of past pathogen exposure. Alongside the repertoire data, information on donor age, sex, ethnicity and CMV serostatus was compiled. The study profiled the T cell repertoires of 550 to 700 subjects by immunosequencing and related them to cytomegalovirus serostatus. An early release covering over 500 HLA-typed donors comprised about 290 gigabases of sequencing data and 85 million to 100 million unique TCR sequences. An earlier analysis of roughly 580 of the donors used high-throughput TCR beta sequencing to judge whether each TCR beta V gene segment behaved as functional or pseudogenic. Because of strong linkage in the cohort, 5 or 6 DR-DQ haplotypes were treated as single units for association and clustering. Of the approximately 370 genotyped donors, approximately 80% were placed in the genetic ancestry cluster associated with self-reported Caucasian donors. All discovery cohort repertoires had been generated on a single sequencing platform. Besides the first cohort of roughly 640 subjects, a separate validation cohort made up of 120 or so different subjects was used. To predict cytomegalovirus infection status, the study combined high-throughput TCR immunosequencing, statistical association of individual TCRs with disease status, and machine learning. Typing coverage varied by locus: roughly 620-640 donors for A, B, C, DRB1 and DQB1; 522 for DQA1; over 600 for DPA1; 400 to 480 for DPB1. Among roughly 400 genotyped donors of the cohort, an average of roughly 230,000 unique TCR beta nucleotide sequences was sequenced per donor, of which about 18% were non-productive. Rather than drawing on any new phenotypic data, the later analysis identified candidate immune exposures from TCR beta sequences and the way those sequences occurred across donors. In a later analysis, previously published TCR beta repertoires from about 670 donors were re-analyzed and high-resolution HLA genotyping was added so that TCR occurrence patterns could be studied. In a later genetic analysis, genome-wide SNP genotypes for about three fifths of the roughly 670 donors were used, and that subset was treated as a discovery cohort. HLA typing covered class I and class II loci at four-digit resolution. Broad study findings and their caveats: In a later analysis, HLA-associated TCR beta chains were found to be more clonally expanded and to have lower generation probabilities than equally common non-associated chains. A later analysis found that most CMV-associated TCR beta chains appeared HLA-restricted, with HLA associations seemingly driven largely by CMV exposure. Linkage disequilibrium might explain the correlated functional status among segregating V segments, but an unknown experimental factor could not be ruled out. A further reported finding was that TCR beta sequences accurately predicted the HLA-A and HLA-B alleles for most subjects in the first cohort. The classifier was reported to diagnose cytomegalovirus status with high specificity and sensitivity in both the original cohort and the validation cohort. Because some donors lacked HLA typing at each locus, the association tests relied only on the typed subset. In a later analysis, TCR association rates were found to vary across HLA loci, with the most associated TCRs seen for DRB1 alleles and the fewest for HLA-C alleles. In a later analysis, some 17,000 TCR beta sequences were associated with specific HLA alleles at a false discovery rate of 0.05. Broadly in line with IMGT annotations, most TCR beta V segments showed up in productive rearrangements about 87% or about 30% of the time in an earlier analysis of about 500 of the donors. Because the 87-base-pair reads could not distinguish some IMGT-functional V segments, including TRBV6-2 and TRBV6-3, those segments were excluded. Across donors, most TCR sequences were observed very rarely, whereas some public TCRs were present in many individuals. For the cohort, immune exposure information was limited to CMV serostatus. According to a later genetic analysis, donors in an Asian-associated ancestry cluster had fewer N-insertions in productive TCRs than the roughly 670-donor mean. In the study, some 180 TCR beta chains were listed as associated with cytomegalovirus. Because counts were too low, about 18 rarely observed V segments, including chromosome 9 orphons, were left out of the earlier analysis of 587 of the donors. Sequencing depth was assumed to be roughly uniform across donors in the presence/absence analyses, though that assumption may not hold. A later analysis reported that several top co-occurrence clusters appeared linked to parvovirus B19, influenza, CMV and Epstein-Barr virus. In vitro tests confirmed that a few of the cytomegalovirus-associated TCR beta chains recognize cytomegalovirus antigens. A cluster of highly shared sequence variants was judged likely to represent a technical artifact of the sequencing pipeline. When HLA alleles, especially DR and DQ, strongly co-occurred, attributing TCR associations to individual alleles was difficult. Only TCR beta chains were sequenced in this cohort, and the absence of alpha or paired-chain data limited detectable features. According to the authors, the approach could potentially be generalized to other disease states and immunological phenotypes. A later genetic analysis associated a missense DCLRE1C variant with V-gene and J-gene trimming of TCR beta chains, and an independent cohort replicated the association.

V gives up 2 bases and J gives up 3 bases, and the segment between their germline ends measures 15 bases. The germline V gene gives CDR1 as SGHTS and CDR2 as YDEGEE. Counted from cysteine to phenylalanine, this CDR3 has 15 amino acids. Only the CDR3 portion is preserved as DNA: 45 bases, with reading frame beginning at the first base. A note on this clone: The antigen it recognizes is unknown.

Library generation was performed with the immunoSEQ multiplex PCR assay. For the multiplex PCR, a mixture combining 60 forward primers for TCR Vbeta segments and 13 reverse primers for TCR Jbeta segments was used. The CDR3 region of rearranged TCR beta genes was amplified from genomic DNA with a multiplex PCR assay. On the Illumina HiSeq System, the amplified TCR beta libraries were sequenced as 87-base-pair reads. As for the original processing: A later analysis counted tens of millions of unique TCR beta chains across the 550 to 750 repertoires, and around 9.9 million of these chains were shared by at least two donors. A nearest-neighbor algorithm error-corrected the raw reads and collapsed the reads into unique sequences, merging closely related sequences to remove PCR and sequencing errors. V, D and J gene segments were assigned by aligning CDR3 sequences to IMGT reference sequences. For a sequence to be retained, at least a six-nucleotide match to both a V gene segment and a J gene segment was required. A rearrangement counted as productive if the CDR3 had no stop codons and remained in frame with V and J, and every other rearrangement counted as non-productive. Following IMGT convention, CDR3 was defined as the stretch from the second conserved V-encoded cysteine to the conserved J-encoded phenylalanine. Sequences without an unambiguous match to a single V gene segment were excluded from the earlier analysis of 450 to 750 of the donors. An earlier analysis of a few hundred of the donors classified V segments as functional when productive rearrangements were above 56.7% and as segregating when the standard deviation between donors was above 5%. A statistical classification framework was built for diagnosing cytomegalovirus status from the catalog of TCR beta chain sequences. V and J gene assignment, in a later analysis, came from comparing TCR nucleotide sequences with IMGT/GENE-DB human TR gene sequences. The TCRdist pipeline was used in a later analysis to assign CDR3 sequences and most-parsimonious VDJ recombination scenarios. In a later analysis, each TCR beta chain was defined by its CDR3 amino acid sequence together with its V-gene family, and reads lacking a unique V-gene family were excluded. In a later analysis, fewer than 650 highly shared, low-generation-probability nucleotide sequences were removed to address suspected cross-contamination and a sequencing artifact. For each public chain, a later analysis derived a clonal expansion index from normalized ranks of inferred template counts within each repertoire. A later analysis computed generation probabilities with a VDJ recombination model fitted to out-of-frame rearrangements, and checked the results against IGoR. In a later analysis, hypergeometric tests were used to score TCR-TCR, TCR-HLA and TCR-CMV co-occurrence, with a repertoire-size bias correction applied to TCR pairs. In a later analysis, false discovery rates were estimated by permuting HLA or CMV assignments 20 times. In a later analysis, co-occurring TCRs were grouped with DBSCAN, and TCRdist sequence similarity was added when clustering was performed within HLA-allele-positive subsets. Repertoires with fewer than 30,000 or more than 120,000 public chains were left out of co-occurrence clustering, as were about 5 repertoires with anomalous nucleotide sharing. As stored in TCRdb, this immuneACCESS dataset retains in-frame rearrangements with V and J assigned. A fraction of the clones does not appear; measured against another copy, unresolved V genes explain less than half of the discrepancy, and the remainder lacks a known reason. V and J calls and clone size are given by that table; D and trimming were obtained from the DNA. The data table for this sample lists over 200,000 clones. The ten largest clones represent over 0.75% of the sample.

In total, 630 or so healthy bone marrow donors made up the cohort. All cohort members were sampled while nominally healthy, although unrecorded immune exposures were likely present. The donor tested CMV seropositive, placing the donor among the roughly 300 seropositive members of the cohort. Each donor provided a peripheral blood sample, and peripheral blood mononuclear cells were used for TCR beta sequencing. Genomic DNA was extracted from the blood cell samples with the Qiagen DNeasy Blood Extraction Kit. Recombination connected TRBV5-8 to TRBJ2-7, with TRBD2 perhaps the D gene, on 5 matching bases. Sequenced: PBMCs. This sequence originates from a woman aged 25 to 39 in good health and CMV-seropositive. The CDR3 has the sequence CASSFTRVLGYEQYF. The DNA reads TGTGCCAGCAGCTTTACTAGGGTCCTCGGCTACGAGCAGTACTTC.